The 27 T cell receptor beta chains below all came from one sample that was sequenced in a study of shared clonotypes between healthy human individuals. Assay: immunoSEQ multiplex PCR; the TCRdb copy retains only in-frame clones and omits some. The profile shows 950,000 to 1,300,000 clones, 70% to 80% of them singletons. Material: memory CD4+ T cells sorted from blood. Subset denoted: CD45RA-negative fraction. The receptors originated from a man aged 18 to 30 in good health.

V usage is TRBV4-3 and J usage is TRBJ2-3, with 7 bases identical to TRBD1. This CDR3 has 20 residues. Unmatched junction bases numbered 15, after V lost 0 bases and J lost 0 bases. Germline values: CDR1 LGHNA, CDR2 YSLEER. The CDR3 DNA is TGCGCCAGCAGCCAAGAGGAGATAAGGACAGGCTTTTCTAGCACAGATACGCAGTATTTT. Its translation is CASSQEEIRTGFSSTDTQYF.

This chain connects TRBV7-9 to TRBJ1-2; tentatively, D is TRBD1 (5 bases). The CDR3 runs to 14 residues. The V and J ends lost 0 bases and 8 bases respectively, with 13 bases between them. Germline lookup yields CDR1 SEHNR and CDR2 FQNEAQ (reference sequence). CDR3: CASSLAGDRGGYTF. Here the CDR3 DNA reads TGTGCCAGCAGCTTAGCCGGGGATAGGGGAGGCTACACCTTC.

The rearrangement joins TRBV18 to TRBJ2-3; maybe TRBD1 (5 bases). The CDR3 extends over 16 amino acids. Between the trimmed V and J ends, which lost 8 bases and 0 bases, there was a span of 18 bases. Germline V lookup: CDR1 KGHSH, CDR2 LQKENI. Written as DNA, the CDR3 is TGTGCCAGCGCCCGGGTCCAGGGTATAAGCACAGATACGCAGTATTTT. It codes for CASARVQGISTDTQYF.

The chain carries TRBV7-2 and TRBJ2-7; 9 bases are a match to TRBD1. V dropped 5 bases and J dropped 1; count of bases not matched to a gene: 6. The CDR3 loop spans 15 amino acids. Germline V gene sequence: CDR1 SGHTA, CDR2 FQGNSA. This CDR3 reads CASSDPGTGSYEQYF. In DNA form, the CDR3 reads TGTGCCAGCAGCGATCCCGGGACAGGGTCCTACGAGCAGTACTTC.

The chain couples TRBV11-2 to TRBJ2-1, with 7 bases matching TRBD2. With 3 bases clipped from V and 5 bases from J, the junction kept 1 base outside the gene matches. CDR1 and CDR2 (germline): SGHAT, FQNNGV. The CDR3 has 13 amino acids. The CDR3 sequence is CASSFTSDNEQFF. The CDR3 DNA is TGTGCCAGCAGCTTTACTAGCGACAATGAGCAGTTCTTC.

This chain joins TRBV5-1 and TRBJ2-5, with D hard to call. The CDR3 is made up of 14 amino acids. Germline assignment: CDR1 SGHRS and CDR2 YFSETQ. V lost 2 bases, J lost 3 bases, and 11 bases lay in between. CDR3 in amino acids: CASSFLGGKETQYF. The CDR3 nucleotides are TGCGCCAGCAGCTTTCTAGGTGGGAAAGAGACCCAGTACTTC.

About this clone itself: The sample holds other DNA sequences that translate to the same CDR3. This chain joins TRBV20-1 and TRBJ2-1, with D possibly called TRBD1 or TRBD2 (5 bases each). Deletions cut 3 bases from V and 8 bases from J, with 5 bases between. In germline, CDR1 is DFQATT, CDR2 SNEGSKA (reference sequence). This CDR3 has 10 amino acids. The CDR3 DNA follows: TGCAGTGCTAGGGGGGATGAGCAGTTCTTC. Its translation: CSARGDEQFF.

As for this clone: In the same sample, other DNA sequences code for this CDR3. The chain has TRBV7-9 and TRBJ2-3; D not resolved. V shed 6 bases and J shed 4 bases, with 14 bases lying between them. This CDR3 comprises 14 residues. Germline lookup yields CDR1 SEHNR and CDR2 FQNEAQ (reference sequence). The CDR3 spells CASSSEGLADTQYF. CDR3 DNA: TGTGCCAGCAGTTCTGAAGGGTTGGCAGATACGCAGTATTTT. Filled out from reference TRBV7-9 and TRBJ2-3, the complete variable domain reads DTGVSQNPRHKITKRGQNVTFRCDPISEHNRLYWYRQTLGQGPEFLTYFQNEAQLEKSRLLSDRFSAERPKGSFSTLEIQRTEQGDSAMYLCASSSEGLADTQYFGPGTRLTVL.

This clone was observed many times. This chain connects TRBV6-5 to TRBJ1-1; no reliable D call. The germline V gene encodes CDR1 MNHEY and CDR2 SVGAGI. The CDR3 runs to 15 residues. The V and J ends lost 7 bases and 1 base respectively, with 16 bases between them. CDR3 nucleotide sequence: TGTGCCAGCACTATCCTTGGCCGGGGGAACACTGAAGCTTTCTTT. Its translation is CASTILGRGNTEAFF.

The chain employs TRBV7-2 and TRBJ2-7; 8 positions match TRBD1. CDR3 length equals 14 residues. Germline V CDR1 and CDR2: SGHTA, FQGNSA. With V trimmed by 5 bases and J by 3 bases, 6 bases remained unmatched. The chain's CDR3 is CASSAQGGGYEQYF. In DNA, the CDR3 is TGTGCCAGCAGCGCACAGGGGGGCGGCTACGAGCAGTACTTC.

The V gene is TRBV6-1, the J gene TRBJ1-4, with D hard to call. Germline values: CDR1 MNHNS, CDR2 SASEGT. This CDR3 has 15 residues. Trimming cost V 3 bases and J 0 bases, with 8 bases left between them. The CDR3 loop reads CASSEAGTTNEKLFF. The CDR3, as DNA: TGTGCCAGCAGTGAGGCCGGGACAACTAATGAAAAACTGTTTTTT.

The V and J genes are TRBV15 and TRBJ1-5; 7 bases are shared with TRBD1. CDR1 and CDR2 from the germline V gene are LNHNV and YYDKDF (reference sequence). With V trimmed by 1 base and J by 0 bases, 6 bases remained unmatched. The CDR3 sequence is 17 residues long. As DNA, the CDR3 is TGTGCCACCAGCAGAGTCGGCACAGGGGATAGCAATCAGCCCCAGCATTTT. It yields the protein CATSRVGTGDSNQPQHF. The full variable domain, with the rest looked up from reference TRBV15 and TRBJ1-5, is DAMVIQNPRYQVTQFGKPVTLSCSQTLNHNVMYWYQQKSSQAPKLLFHYYDKDFNNEADTPDNFQSRRPNTSFCFLDIRSPGLGDTAMYLCATSRVGTGDSNQPQHFGDGTRLSIL.

The rearrangement joins TRBV7-2 to TRBJ2-2; D not resolved. CDR3 length: 12 amino acids. In germline, CDR1 is SGHTA, CDR2 FQGNSA. The ends were cut back, 6 bases at V and 4 bases at J, with 6 bases in the middle. The CDR3 DNA follows: TGTGCCAGCAGTCGGACCACCGGGGAGCTGTTTTTT. Amino acids: CASSRTTGELFF.

A word on this clone: The sample holds other DNA sequences that translate to the same CDR3. This chain links TRBV5-1 with TRBJ2-7; 7 bases line up with TRBD1. The CDR3 has 14 amino acids. CDR1 SGHRS and CDR2 YFSETQ come from the germline V gene. V lost 4 bases and J lost 0; bases outside the gene matches: 4. In nucleotides, the CDR3 is TGCGCCAGCAGCCCCGGGGACAGCTCCTACGAGCAGTACTTC. Residues: CASSPGDSSYEQYF.

The chain combines TRBV7-8 with TRBJ2-1, with TRBD1 matching over 7 bases. With 5 bases clipped from V and 4 bases from J, the junction kept 14 bases outside the gene matches. Germline assignment: CDR1 SGHVS and CDR2 FQNEAQ. The length of the CDR3 is 17 residues. CDR3 sequence (DNA): TGTGCCAGCAGCCCGACGACAGGGCTTTTCTTTTACAATGAGCAGTTCTTC. Translation: CASSPTTGLFFYNEQFF.

The rearrangement uses TRBV29-1 and TRBJ1-2; 8 nucleotides align to TRBD1. Germline V gives CDR1 SQVTM, CDR2 ANQGSEA. V trimming: 3 bases; J trimming: 8 bases; junction bases outside the gene matches: 8. The CDR3 is 13 residues long. Here the CDR3 reads CSVDRQGAGGYTF. As DNA, the CDR3 is TGCAGCGTTGATCGGCAGGGGGCAGGAGGCTACACCTTC.

This clone was found a few times. V usage is TRBV19 and J usage is TRBJ1-1; no firm D call. Germline lookup yields CDR1 LNHDA and CDR2 SQIVND (reference sequence). With 6 bases removed from V and 6 bases from J, the gap between germline ends came to 8 bases. The CDR3 spans 11 residues. The CDR3 nucleotides read TGTGCCAGTAGGAAGACACCTGAAGCTTTCTTT. Translation gives CASRKTPEAFF.

The V gene is TRBV4-1, the J gene TRBJ2-3; 12 nucleotides line up with TRBD2. CDR1 is MGHRA, CDR2 YSYEKL, per germline. The CDR3 consists of 17 residues. The trim removed 1 base at V and 1 base at J, leaving 3 bases unmatched. This CDR3 is CASSQVASGRGTDTQYF. The CDR3 nucleotides read TGCGCCAGCAGCCAAGTGGCTAGCGGGAGGGGCACAGATACGCAGTATTTT.

The rearrangement joins TRBV5-6 to TRBJ1-5; tentatively, D is TRBD1 (6 bases). Germline CDR1 reads SGHDT; CDR2 reads YYEEEE. V shed 0 bases and J shed 4 bases, with 11 bases lying between them. The CDR3 spans 15 residues. The CDR3 loop reads CASSLGTVLNQPQHF. CDR3 in DNA: TGTGCCAGCAGCTTGGGGACAGTCCTGAATCAGCCCCAGCATTTT.

The chain carries TRBV30 and TRBJ1-4; a weak D match, TRBD1 (6 bases). The germline V gene encodes CDR1 GTSNPN and CDR2 SVGIG (reference sequence). V lost 2 bases, J lost 4 bases, and 17 bases lay in between. The CDR3 sequence is 16 residues long. CDR3 coding DNA: TGTGCCTGGAGTCCCCTCGGACAGAAAGTTAATGAAAAACTGTTTTTT. Encoded protein: CAWSPLGQKVNEKLFF. The full variable domain, its missing parts supplied by reference TRBV30 and TRBJ1-4, is SQTIHQWPATLVQPVGSPLSLECTVEGTSNPNLYWYRQAAGRGLQLLFYSVGIGQISSEVPQNLSASRPQDRQFILSSKKLLLSDSGFYLCAWSPLGQKVNEKLFFGSGTQLSVL.

This clone was picked up one time. The rearrangement links TRBV6-6 to TRBJ2-7; TRBD1 agrees at 10 bases. After removal of 8 bases from V and 10 bases from J, the junction contained 8 bases not matched to a gene. CDR3 length equals 12 residues. Germline lookup yields CDR1 MNHNY and CDR2 SVGAGI (reference sequence). Here the CDR3 reads CASGDRGILQYF. The CDR3 coding sequence is TGTGCCAGCGGGGACAGGGGAATATTACAGTACTTC.

This chain uses TRBV27 with TRBJ2-1; 14 nucleotides line up with TRBD2. CDR1 MNHEY and CDR2 SMNVEV come from the germline V gene (reference sequence). This CDR3 spans 15 amino acids. J lost 4 bases, V lost 6 bases, and 2 bases had no gene match. Here the CDR3 reads CASSRTSGRYNEQFF. The CDR3 DNA is TGTGCCAGCAGCCGGACTAGCGGGAGGTACAATGAGCAGTTCTTC.

V usage is TRBV2 and J usage is TRBJ1-4; D is possibly TRBD1 (5 bases). This CDR3 region has 15 residues. Germline loops: CDR1 SNHLY, CDR2 FYNNEI. Trimming took 10 bases from V and 7 from J, leaving 22 bases between them. The CDR3 loop is CATRFEATRGEKLFF. CDR3 DNA: TGTGCCACCCGGTTTGAAGCTACGAGGGGTGAAAAACTGTTTTTT.

This clone has a single count. V gene TRBV6-1 combines with J gene TRBJ1-3; D is uncertain. Germline loops: CDR1 MNHNS, CDR2 SASEGT. This CDR3 contains 15 residues. V dropped 0 bases and J dropped 0 bases, with 6 bases sitting between them. The chain's CDR3 is CASSEAVSSGNTIYF. CDR3 nucleotide sequence: TGTGCCAGCAGTGAAGCGGTCAGCTCTGGAAACACCATATATTTT.

This clone was seen once. The CDR3, as DNA: TGTGCCAGCAGCACCGGACCCAATAATCAGCCCCAGCATTTT. The encoded protein is CASSTGPNNQPQHF. The V gene is TRBV6-1, the J gene TRBJ1-5; D is uncertain. The CDR3 runs to 14 residues. Looked up from germline, CDR1 is MNHNS and CDR2 is SASEGT. The V and J ends lost 6 bases and 4 bases respectively, with 13 bases between them.

This sequence joins TRBV19 and TRBJ2-1, with 10 bases identical to TRBD2. V was clipped by 2 bases and J by 9 bases; unmatched bases: 7. This CDR3 comprises 15 residues. The germline gives CDR1 LNHDA, CDR2 SQIVND (reference sequence). The CDR3 sequence is CASSILAGERSEQFF. CDR3 in DNA: TGTGCCAGTAGTATACTAGCGGGAGAGAGAAGTGAGCAGTTCTTC.

This clone was observed a handful of times. The chain couples TRBV28 to TRBJ1-4; D ambiguous. The ends were cut back, 2 bases at V and 6 bases at J, with 4 bases in the middle. The CDR3 is 12 residues long. Germline-derived CDR1 and CDR2 are MDHEN and SYDVKM. The CDR3 is CASSLQDEKLFF. DNA of the CDR3: TGTGCCAGCAGTTTACAGGATGAAAAACTGTTTTTT.